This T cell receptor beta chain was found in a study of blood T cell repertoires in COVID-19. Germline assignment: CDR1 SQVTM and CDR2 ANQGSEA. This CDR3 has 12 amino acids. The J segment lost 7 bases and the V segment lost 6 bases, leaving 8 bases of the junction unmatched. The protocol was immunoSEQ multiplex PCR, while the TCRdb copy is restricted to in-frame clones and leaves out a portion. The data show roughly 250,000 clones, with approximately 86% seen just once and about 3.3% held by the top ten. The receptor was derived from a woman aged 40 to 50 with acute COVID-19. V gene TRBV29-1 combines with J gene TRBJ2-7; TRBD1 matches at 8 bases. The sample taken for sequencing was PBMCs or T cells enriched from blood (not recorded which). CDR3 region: CSVQGVSGEQYF. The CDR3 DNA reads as TGCAGCGTACAGGGGGTGAGTGGAGAGCAGTACTTC.